This entry lists 27 T cell receptor beta chains sequenced from one sample in a study of CD8 T cells in ankylosing spondylitis. TCRdb processed the 5' RACE reads anew with MiXCR; each CDR3 protein has one entry. Counted here are 250,000 to 400,000 distinct CDR3 sequences, around 10% occurring once; the ten biggest clones make up around 8.4%. Sequencing was performed on blood, either unsorted or a sorted T cell fraction (not recorded which). These receptors were taken from a female donor with ankylosing spondylitis or in good health (not recorded which).

Ten or more counts support this clonotype. The chain joins TRBV20-1 to TRBJ2-1; TRBD2 aligns across 8 bases. The CDR3 has 14 amino acids. CDR1 and CDR2 (germline): DFQATT, SNEGSKA (reference sequence). The J segment lost 7 bases and the V segment lost 6 bases, leaving 11 bases of the junction unmatched. CDR3 sequence (DNA): TGCAGTGCAAGTACGGGAGGGCGCCTGAATGAGCAGTTCTTC. This sequence encodes CSASTGGRLNEQFF.

The sample holds many counts of this clonotype. The chain combines TRBV20-1 with TRBJ1-1; 8 nucleotides match TRBD1. The junction had 5 bases not matched to a gene; V was cut back by 5 bases and J by 6 bases. Germline values: CDR1 DFQATT, CDR2 SNEGSKA (reference sequence). This CDR3 spans 12 amino acids. The CDR3 here is CSAVRDRPEAFF. The CDR3 region has the DNA TGCAGTGCTGTCCGGGACAGGCCTGAAGCTTTCTTT.

The chain couples TRBV5-6 to TRBJ2-3, with 8 nucleotides matching TRBD1. The CDR3 extends over 15 amino acids. Trimming at V came to 4 bases and at J to 1 base, leaving 5 bases not matched to a gene. Germline V gene data show CDR1 as SGHDT and CDR2 as YYEEEE. CDR3 sequence reads: CASSAQGQGTDTQYF. CDR3 DNA: TGTGCCAGCAGCGCCCAGGGACAGGGCACAGATACGCAGTATTTT.

This clonotype was observed many times. The chain uses TRBV7-2 and TRBJ2-4; D unclear. V was pared by 1 base and J by 9 bases, with 10 bases between. CDR3 size: 13 residues. Germline V gene data show CDR1 as SGHTA and CDR2 as FQGNSA. The CDR3 is CASSLGTPGIQYF. The CDR3 coding sequence is TGTGCCAGCAGCTTAGGAACGCCCGGCATTCAGTACTTC.

This clonotype has just a few counts. V and J are TRBV5-1 and TRBJ2-3; no clear D gene. V gave up 2 bases and J gave up 4 bases, with 23 bases separating them. Germline V gives CDR1 SGHRS, CDR2 YFSETQ. The CDR3 sequence is 18 residues long. In DNA form, the CDR3 reads TGCGCCAGCAGCTTATCCGTCGACATCTCAAGCGCCCCAGATACGCAGTATTTT. Translation gives CASSLSVDISSAPDTQYF.

To note about this clonotype: A much larger clone sits a single nucleotide away, making a read error possible. J is TRBJ1-5 and V is TRBV10-3, with TRBD1 matching over 9 bases. CDR3 size: 15 residues. Germline-derived CDR1 and CDR2 are ENHRY and SYGVKD. The DNA of the CDR3 is TGTGCCATCAGAGAGTCAGGACAGGGGATGGTGCCCCAGCATTTT. Translation gives CAIRESGQGMVPQHF.

There are many counts of this clonotype. The chain carries TRBV20-1 and TRBJ2-7, with TRBD1 matching over 9 bases. Germline V gives CDR1 DFQATT, CDR2 SNEGSKA (reference sequence). The CDR3 consists of 14 residues. The V and J ends lost 6 bases and 4 bases, in that order; junction bases with no gene match: 10. CDR3 residues: CSAATPGQGYEQYF. CDR3 nucleotide sequence: TGCAGTGCCGCAACACCGGGACAGGGATACGAGCAGTACTTC.

The V gene is TRBV20-1, the J gene TRBJ1-5; D perhaps matches TRBD1 (5 bases). The CDR3 totals 15 residues. Trimming cost V 3 bases and J 5 bases, with 17 bases left between them. Germline lookup yields CDR1 DFQATT and CDR2 SNEGSKA (reference sequence). The CDR3 sequence: CSARPPRAQDQPQHF. CDR3 in DNA: TGCAGTGCTAGGCCCCCAAGGGCACAGGATCAGCCCCAGCATTTT.

A few counts support this clonotype. CDR3 residues: CAITDTTTYEQYF. The CDR3 DNA is TGTGCCATCACGGACACCACAACCTACGAGCAGTACTTC. This sequence joins TRBV10-3 and TRBJ2-7, with D tentatively TRBD1 (5 bases). With 7 bases removed from V and 2 bases from J, the gap between germline ends came to 12 bases. CDR1 and CDR2 from the germline V gene are ENHRY and SYGVKD. The CDR3 is 13 amino acids.

This clonotype was seen a handful of times. This chain connects TRBV5-1 to TRBJ1-2; D perhaps matches TRBD1 (5 bases). Germline V gene data show CDR1 as SGHRS and CDR2 as YFSETQ. The ends were cut back, 4 bases at V and 5 bases at J, with 15 bases in the middle. The CDR3 sequence is 14 residues long. CDR3 in amino acids: CASSPGPEGYGYTF. In nucleotides, the CDR3 is TGCGCCAGCAGCCCGGGACCTGAGGGATATGGCTACACCTTC.

This clonotype was found a few times. V gene TRBV5-8 combines with J gene TRBJ2-5; no firm D call. Per the germline V gene, CDR1 is SGHTS and CDR2 is YDEGEE. This CDR3 spans 15 amino acids. The V and J ends lost 0 bases and 5 bases respectively, with 14 bases between them. The CDR3 sequence is CASSLGEAVGETQYF. DNA of the CDR3: TGTGCCAGCAGCTTGGGTGAGGCAGTTGGGGAGACCCAGTACTTC.

The J gene is TRBJ2-7, the V gene TRBV5-6; 7 bases line up with TRBD1. The CDR3 contains 15 residues. The V segment lost 4 bases and the J segment 5 bases; nucleotides outside the gene matches: 12. CDR1 SGHDT and CDR2 YYEEEE come from the germline V gene. The CDR3, as DNA: TGTGCCAGCAGCCGAGGAGTTAGGGGGCTCGACGAGCAGTACTTC. The encoded protein is CASSRGVRGLDEQYF. The full variable domain, completed using reference TRBV5-6 and TRBJ2-7, is DAGVTQSPTHLIKTRGQQVTLRCSPKSGHDTVSWYQQALGQGPQFIFQYYEEEERQRGNFPDRFSGHQFPNYSSELNVNALLLGDSALYLCASSRGVRGLDEQYFGPGTRLTVT.

J is TRBJ2-2 and V is TRBV27; D is ambiguous. The CDR3 consists of 16 residues. Trimming removed 5 bases from V and 1 base from J, with 14 bases in between. Germline V gene data show CDR1 as MNHEY and CDR2 as SMNVEV (reference sequence). The CDR3 nucleotides read TGTGCCAGCAGTGTCCCAAGTCGCATGAACACCGGGGAGCTGTTTTTT. This translates into CASSVPSRMNTGELFF.

The table lists this clonotype with many counts. The CDR3 DNA sequence: TGCAGCGGCCGGGACCCACGTCTGGGAAACACCATATATTTT. Translating gives CSGRDPRLGNTIYF. The J gene is TRBJ1-3, the V gene TRBV29-1; possibly TRBD1 for D (5 bases). CDR3 length: 14 amino acids. Looked up from germline, CDR1 is SQVTM and CDR2 is ANQGSEA. V lost 7 bases and J lost 4, with 17 bases in between. Full variable domain (missing parts from reference TRBV29-1 and TRBJ1-3): SAVISQKPSRDICQRGTSLTIQCQVDSQVTMMFWYRQQPGQSLTLIATANQGSEATYESGFVIDKFPISRPNLTFSTLTVSNMSPEDSSIYLCSGRDPRLGNTIYFGEGSWLTVV.

At least ten counts were recorded for this clonotype. The chain recombines TRBV28 with TRBJ2-3; unclear D gene. Germline V gene sequence: CDR1 MDHEN, CDR2 SYDVKM. The CDR3 spans 14 residues. Deletions cut 3 bases from V and 4 bases from J, with 11 bases between. For the CDR3, the DNA is TGTGCCAGCAGTTTGGTTAGTTTCCCAGATACGCAGTATTTT. Translating gives CASSLVSFPDTQYF.

This clonotype was observed many times. This rearrangement joins TRBV20-1 to TRBJ1-2; TRBD1 matches at 9 bases. Per germline, CDR1 DFQATT and CDR2 SNEGSKA (reference sequence). V shed 4 bases and J 8 bases; nucleotides not matched to a gene: 11. The CDR3 covers 14 residues. CDR3 sequence reads: CSATGQGITGGYTF. CDR3 DNA sequence: TGCAGTGCTACTGGACAGGGGATCACGGGCGGCTACACCTTC.

The V and J genes are TRBV20-1 and TRBJ1-2; TRBD1 aligns across 10 bases. This CDR3 contains 14 residues. J gave up 2 bases and V 8 bases, and 8 bases lay outside the gene matches. Germline loops: CDR1 DFQATT, CDR2 SNEGSKA (reference sequence). CDR3 sequence (DNA): TGCAGTCCCCAGTTGGGACAGGGGAACTATGGCTACACCTTC. This codes for CSPQLGQGNYGYTF.

This clonotype occurred many times. CDR3 residues: CSASRPRLGLDSPLHF. The CDR3 DNA reads as TGCAGTGCTAGCAGGCCCAGGCTCGGGTTGGATTCACCCCTCCACTTT. The chain carries TRBV20-1 and TRBJ1-6; no clear D. V was clipped by 3 bases and J by 8 bases, with 20 bases between them. CDR3 length equals 16 residues. The V gene's germline CDR1 is DFQATT and CDR2 SNEGSKA (reference sequence).

This chain uses TRBV25-1 with TRBJ2-1, with TRBD2 matching over 9 bases. The CDR3 runs to 16 residues. J gave up 7 bases and V 2 bases, and 9 bases lay outside the gene matches. Germline V gives CDR1 MGHDK, CDR2 SYGVNS. The CDR3 coding sequence is TGTGCCAGCAGTGAACTGGGTAGCGGGGGAAAAAATGAGCAGTTCTTC. Protein: CASSELGSGGKNEQFF.

J is TRBJ2-5 and V is TRBV6-1; 7 bases agree with TRBD2. The J segment lost 1 base and the V segment lost 6 bases, leaving 5 bases of the junction unmatched. Germline loops: CDR1 MNHNS, CDR2 SASEGT. This CDR3 is 14 amino acids long. CDR3 protein: CASSWAGVQETQYF. In nucleotides, the CDR3 is TGTGCCAGCAGCTGGGCGGGGGTCCAAGAGACCCAGTACTTC.

J is TRBJ2-2 and V is TRBV12-3 or TRBV12-4; tentative D call: TRBD1 (6 bases). The length of the CDR3 is 15 residues. V dropped 5 bases and J dropped 2 bases, with 12 bases sitting between them. The CDR3 region is CASSLGTSNTGELFF. DNA for the CDR3: TGTGCCAGCAGTCTAGGGACAAGCAACACCGGGGAGCTGTTTTTT.

This clonotype was recorded a few times. This chain connects TRBV6-2 or TRBV6-3 to TRBJ1-5; the match to TRBD1 covers 10 bases. J lost 2 bases, V lost 2 bases, and 6 bases had no gene match. The V gene's germline CDR1 is MNHEY and CDR2 SVGEGT. The CDR3 sequence is 17 residues long. DNA of the CDR3: TGTGCCAGCAGTTACGAGACAGGGGGCGGTGGCAATCAGCCCCAGCATTTT. As protein: CASSYETGGGGNQPQHF.

V usage is TRBV7-2 and J usage is TRBJ1-5; no firm D call. This CDR3 has 12 residues. Trimming removed 5 bases at V and 7 bases at J, with 9 bases between. Per germline, CDR1 SGHTA and CDR2 FQGNSA. Here the CDR3 DNA reads TGTGCCAGCAGCGACGACATCCAGCCCCAGCATTTT. It yields the protein CASSDDIQPQHF.

This clonotype was counted at least ten times. This sequence joins TRBV4-2 and TRBJ2-7; D unclear. V was trimmed by 4 bases and J by 6 bases, leaving 16 bases between them. Germline CDR1 and CDR2: LGHNA and YNFKEQ. The CDR3 has 14 residues. CDR3 sequence: CASSPITRAGEQYF. CDR3 DNA sequence: TGTGCCAGCAGCCCAATTACTCGCGCCGGCGAGCAGTACTTC.

There are many counts of this clonotype. The gene calls are TRBV6-1 and TRBJ2-5; unclear D gene. The CDR3 loop spans 13 amino acids. The V end lost 6 bases, the J end lost 1 base, and 9 bases lay between the germline ends. Germline V gene data show CDR1 as MNHNS and CDR2 as SASEGT. This CDR3 reads CASRGISQETQYF. CDR3 in DNA: TGTGCCAGCAGGGGAATTTCCCAAGAGACCCAGTACTTC.

The chain carries TRBV7-6 and TRBJ2-4; 7 bases are shared with TRBD2. Germline V gene sequence: CDR1 SGHVS, CDR2 FNYEAQ. This CDR3 has 16 residues. With V trimmed by 5 bases and J by 0 bases, 7 bases remained unmatched. This chain's CDR3 is CASSEAAGLAKNIQYF. In DNA form, the CDR3 reads TGTGCCAGCAGCGAAGCAGCGGGGCTAGCCAAAAACATTCAGTACTTC.

This clonotype appeared many times. This sequence joins TRBV29-1 and TRBJ2-7; D might be TRBD1 (6 bases). Germline CDR1 is SQVTM and CDR2 is ANQGSEA. This CDR3 is 14 amino acids long. V lost 6 bases and J lost 3, with 18 bases in between. The chain's CDR3 is CSVGTGNSFYEQYF. CDR3 DNA: TGCAGCGTAGGCACAGGGAACTCCTTCTACGAGCAGTACTTC.